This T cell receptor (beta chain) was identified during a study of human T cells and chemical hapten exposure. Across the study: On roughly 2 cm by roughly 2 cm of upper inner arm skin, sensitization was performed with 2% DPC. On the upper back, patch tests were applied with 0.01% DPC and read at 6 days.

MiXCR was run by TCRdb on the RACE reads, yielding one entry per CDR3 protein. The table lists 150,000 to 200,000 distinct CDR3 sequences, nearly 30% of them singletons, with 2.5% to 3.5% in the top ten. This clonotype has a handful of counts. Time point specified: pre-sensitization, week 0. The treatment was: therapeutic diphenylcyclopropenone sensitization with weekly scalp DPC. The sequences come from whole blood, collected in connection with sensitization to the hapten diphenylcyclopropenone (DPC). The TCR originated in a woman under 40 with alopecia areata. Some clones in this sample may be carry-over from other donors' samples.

This CDR3 reads CAISDGGSSYNEQFF. The CDR3, as DNA: TGTGCCATCAGTGACGGGGGGAGCTCCTACAATGAGCAGTTCTTC. This sequence joins TRBV10-3 and TRBJ2-1, with 7 bases aligning to TRBD2. Trimming took 3 bases from V and 0 from J; bases not matched to a gene: 2. The germline gives CDR1 ENHRY, CDR2 SYGVKD. This CDR3 is built from 15 residues.